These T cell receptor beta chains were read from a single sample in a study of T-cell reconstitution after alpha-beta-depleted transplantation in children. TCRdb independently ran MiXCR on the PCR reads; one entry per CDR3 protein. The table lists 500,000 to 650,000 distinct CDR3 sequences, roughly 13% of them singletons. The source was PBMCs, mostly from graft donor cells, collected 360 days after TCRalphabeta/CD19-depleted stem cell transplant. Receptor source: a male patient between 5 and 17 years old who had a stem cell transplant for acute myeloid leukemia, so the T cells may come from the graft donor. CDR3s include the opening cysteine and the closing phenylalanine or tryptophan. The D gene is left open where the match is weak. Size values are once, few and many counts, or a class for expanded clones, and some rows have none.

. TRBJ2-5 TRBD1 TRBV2 TGTGCCAGCAGGACGGACAGGGGGGAGACCCAGTACTTC CASRTDRGETQYF
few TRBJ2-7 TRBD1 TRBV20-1 TGCAGTGCTGATAGACGGGACAGGGGGGAAGAGCAGTACTTC CSADRRDRGEEQYF
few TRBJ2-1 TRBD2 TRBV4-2 TGTGCCAGCAGCCAAGATGGGTCTAGCGGGACGTACAATGAGCAGTTCTTC CASSQDGSSGTYNEQFF
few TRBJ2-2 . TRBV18 TGTGCCAGCTCACGTCGACAGGCGAACACCGGGGAGCTGTTTTTT CASSRRQANTGELFF
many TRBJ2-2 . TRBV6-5 TGTGCCAGCAGTTACTGGAGGGTCACCGGGGAGCTGTTTTTT CASSYWRVTGELFF
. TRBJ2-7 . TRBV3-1 TGTGCCAGCAGCCAAGATCGGCAAGAGCAGTACTTC CASSQDRQEQYF
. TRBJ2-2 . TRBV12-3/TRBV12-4 TGTGCCAGCACCCGGAGCCACGGGGAGCTGTTTTTT CASTRSHGELFF
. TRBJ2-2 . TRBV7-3 TGTGCCAGCAGCCTACAAAGCACCGGGGAGCTGTTTTTT CASSLQSTGELFF
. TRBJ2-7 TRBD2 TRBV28 TGTGCCAGCAGTCGTCCTTCCTTAGCGGGAGGGACCTACGAGCAGTACTTC CASSRPSLAGGTYEQYF
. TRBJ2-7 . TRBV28 TGTGCCAGCAGTTTACCCAATACACAGACCTTCTCCTACGAGCAGTACTTC CASSLPNTQTFSYEQYF
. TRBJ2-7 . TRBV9 TGTGCCAGCAGCGTAGAGGTCAGGGCGAAGGAGCAGTACTTC CASSVEVRAKEQYF
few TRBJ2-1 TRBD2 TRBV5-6 TGTGCCAGCAGCCCGCTTTTAATAGCGGGGGGGCATAATGAGCAGTTCTTC CASSPLLIAGGHNEQFF
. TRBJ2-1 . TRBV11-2 TGTGCCAGCACCCTCGTACCGGGACTCCACTACAATGAGCAGTTCTTC CASTLVPGLHYNEQFF
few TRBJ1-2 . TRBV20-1 TGCAGTGCTAGAGTGACGGGACGGACTATCGCTGGCTACACCTTC CSARVTGRTIAGYTF
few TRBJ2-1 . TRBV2 TGTGCCAGCAGCCCGAAGAACCCTAGGGTTCTAAGCTCCTACAATGAGCAGTTCTTC CASSPKNPRVLSSYNEQFF
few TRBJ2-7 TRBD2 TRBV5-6 TGTGCCAGCAGCTCGAAGACTAGCGGGAGATACGAGCAGTACTTC CASSSKTSGRYEQYF
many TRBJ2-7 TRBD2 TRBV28 TGTGCCAGCAGGAGGACTAGCGGGAATATCGAGCAGTACTTC CASRRTSGNIEQYF
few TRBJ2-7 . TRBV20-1 TGCAGTGCTAGACAGGCTCAGCAGTACTTC CSARQAQQYF
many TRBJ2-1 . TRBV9 TGTGCCAGCAGCCCCCCCCTAGGCGCGGAAAATGAGCAGTTCTTC CASSPPLGAENEQFF
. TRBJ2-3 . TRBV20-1 TGCAGTGCTAGAGAGGGCTCGGTACGCACAGATACGCAGTATTTT CSAREGSVRTDTQYF
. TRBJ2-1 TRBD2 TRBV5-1 TGCGCCAGCAGCCCTGAGCGGGGTTCCTACAATGAGCAGTTCTTC CASSPERGSYNEQFF
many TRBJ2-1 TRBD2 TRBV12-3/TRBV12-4 TGTGCCAGCAGCATCTCTAGCGGCTCCCAGTGGGCCTACAATGAGCAGTTCTTC CASSISSGSQWAYNEQFF
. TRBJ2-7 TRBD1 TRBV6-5 TGTGCCAGCAGTTCCGTCTGGACAGGGGGGGGCCACGAGCAGTACTTC CASSSVWTGGGHEQYF
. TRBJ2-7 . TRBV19 TGTGCCAGTAAGGTGGGAAGCGAGCAGTACTTC CASKVGSEQYF
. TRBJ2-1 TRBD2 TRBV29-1 TGCAGCGTTGATAAGCGGGAGGACAATGAGCAGTTCTTC CSVDKREDNEQFF
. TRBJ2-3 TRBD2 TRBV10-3 TGTGCCATCCTAGCGGATAGCACAGATACGCAGTATTTT CAILADSTDTQYF
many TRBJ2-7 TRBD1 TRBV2 TGTGCCAGCAAAGGAACAGGGGTCTACGAGCAGTACTTC CASKGTGVYEQYF
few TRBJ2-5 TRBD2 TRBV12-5 TGTGCTAGTGGGGGCGGGAGGGCGATCGAGACCCAGTACTTC CASGGGRAIETQYF
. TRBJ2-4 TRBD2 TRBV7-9 TGTGCCAGCAGCTTAGCGCGGGAGTTGGGCAAAAACATTCAGTACTTC CASSLARELGKNIQYF
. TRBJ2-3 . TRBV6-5 TGTGCCAGCAGTTACATCGTCAGTGGAACAGATACGCAGTATTTT CASSYIVSGTDTQYF
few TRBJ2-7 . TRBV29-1 TGCAGCGCAGCCCTCGACAGAGAGCAGTACTTC CSAALDREQYF
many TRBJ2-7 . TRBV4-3 TGCGCCAGCAGCCAAGGCGTACCACCCGGCTACGAGCAGTACTTC CASSQGVPPGYEQYF
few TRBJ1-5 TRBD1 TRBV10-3 TGTGCCATCAGTGAGTCAGGACAGGGGGCTCAGCCCCAGCATTTT CAISESGQGAQPQHF
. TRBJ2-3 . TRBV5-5 TGTGCCAGCAGCTTGGAGTCGTCGGGGGGCACAGATACGCAGTATTTT CASSLESSGGTDTQYF
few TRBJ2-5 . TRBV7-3 TGTGCCAGCAGCTTAAGCTCGGCTTTCCAAGAGACCCAGTACTTC CASSLSSAFQETQYF
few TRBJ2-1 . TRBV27 TGTGCCAGCAGTTCTTTCGGGGGCAGCTACACATACAATGAGCAGTTCTTC CASSSFGGSYTYNEQFF
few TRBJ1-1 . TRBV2 TGTGCCAGCAGTGTACGGGAACGGAGAGCTTTCTTT CASSVRERRAFF
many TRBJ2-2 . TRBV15 TGTGCCACCAGCAGAGCGCCGGGTATTACCGGGGAGCTGTTTTTT CATSRAPGITGELFF
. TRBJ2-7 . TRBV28 TGTGCCAGCAAGCCCAGGATTGTTTCCTACGAGCAGTACTTC CASKPRIVSYEQYF
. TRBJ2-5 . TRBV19 TGTGCCAGTAGTACTCTGACCGGGACAATGGGAGAGACCCAGTACTTC CASSTLTGTMGETQYF
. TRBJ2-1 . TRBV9 TGTGCCAGCAGCGATAGTATTGGCTCCTACAATGAGCAGTTCTTC CASSDSIGSYNEQFF
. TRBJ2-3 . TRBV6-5 TGTGCCAGCAGTTACTCTGACGGACTCACAGATACGCAGTATTTT CASSYSDGLTDTQYF
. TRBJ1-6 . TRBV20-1 TGCAGTGCTAGAGCGGTAGGGTACGGGCAGGCGGATTCACCCCTCCACTTT CSARAVGYGQADSPLHF
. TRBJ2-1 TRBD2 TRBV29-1 TGCAGCGTCGAAAGAGGTCTGGGGACTAGCGGGAGAACCTCCTACAATGAGCAGTTCTTC CSVERGLGTSGRTSYNEQFF
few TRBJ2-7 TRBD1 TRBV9 TGTGCCAGCAGCGCGGGACAGGGGCCGTTCGAGCAGTACTTC CASSAGQGPFEQYF
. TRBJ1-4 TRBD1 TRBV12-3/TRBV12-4 TGTGCCAGCACCGACGTCCAGACAGGGGGCAGGAAAAAACTGTTTTTT CASTDVQTGGRKKLFF
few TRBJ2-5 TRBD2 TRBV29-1 TGCAGCGTTGTGGTAGTTTGGCGGGGGGCGGAAGAGACCCAGTACTTC CSVVVVWRGAEETQYF
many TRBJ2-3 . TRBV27 TGTGCCAGCAGTTTATCAGGGCTAGACCCAGATACGCAGTATTTT CASSLSGLDPDTQYF
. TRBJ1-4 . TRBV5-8 TGTGCCAGCAGCTTGGTCCGGGTTGAAAAACTGTTTTTT CASSLVRVEKLFF
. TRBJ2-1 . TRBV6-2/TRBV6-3 TGTGCCAGCAGGGGGGGTAATAGCCCCTACAATGAGCAGTTCTTC CASRGGNSPYNEQFF
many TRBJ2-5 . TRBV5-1 TGCGCCAGCAGCTTGGACCGGGAGACCCAGTACTTC CASSLDRETQYF
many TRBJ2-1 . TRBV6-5 TGTGCCAGCAGTTTAAGCATCTACAATGAGCAGTTCTTC CASSLSIYNEQFF
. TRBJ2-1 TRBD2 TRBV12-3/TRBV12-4 TGTGCCAGCGGCGGGAGGGGAGTCTACAATGAGCAGTTCTTC CASGGRGVYNEQFF
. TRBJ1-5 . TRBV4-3 TGCGCCAGCAGCCAAGAGGGGGGAATTAGCAATCAGCCCCAGCATTTT CASSQEGGISNQPQHF
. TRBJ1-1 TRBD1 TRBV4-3 TGCGCCAGCAGCCCAGGACAGGGTCCGGCCACTGAAGCTTTCTTT CASSPGQGPATEAFF